This T cell receptor beta chain stems from a study of shared clonotypes between healthy human individuals. Trimming took off 3 bases at V and 0 bases at J, with 15 bases between the two ends. The CDR3 spans 16 residues. The germline gives CDR1 SNHLY, CDR2 FYNNEI. Naivety among CD8 cells was defined by CD45RO negativity and positive CCR7 selection, thereby excluding terminally differentiated effector memory CD45RA+ cells. For each subset, genomic DNA was distributed in equal portions over several immunoSEQ plates. The protocol was immunoSEQ multiplex PCR, while the TCRdb copy is restricted to in-frame clones and leaves out a portion. The sample includes 550,000 to 650,000 clones, 95% to 96% seen only once; the top ten take around 0.1%.

Sequencing input: naive CD8+ T cells sorted from blood. The V gene is TRBV2, the J gene TRBJ2-7; D uncertain. The sequence was collected from a woman aged 30 to 39 in good health. CDR3 in DNA: TGTGCCAGCAGTGATGTCGGCAGGCTGACCTCCTACGAGCAGTACTTC. Protein: CASSDVGRLTSYEQYF.